The TCR beta chain described here comes from a study of cytomegalovirus exposure and HLA in healthy donors. PCR primers comprised 60 Vbeta and 13 Jbeta primers. Data came from immunoSEQ multiplex PCR; TCRdb stores just in-frame clones and leaves some out. The sample includes roughly 120,000 clones, roughly two thirds of them seen just once. As for this clone: The antigen is unknown.

V was clipped by 3 bases and J by 3 bases, with 9 bases between them. This CDR3 comprises 13 residues. Germline V gene data show CDR1 as ENHRY and CDR2 as SYGVKD. Findings and caveats of the study: Of the V segments, some could not be distinguished, including TRBV6-2 and TRBV6-3, and were excluded. The authors listed around 150 TCR beta chains as cytomegalovirus-associated.

The V gene is TRBV10-3, the J gene TRBJ2-7, with D possibly matching TRBD1 (5 bases). This sequence originates from a man aged 25 to 40 in good health and CMV-seropositive. Sequencing was done on a sample of PBMCs. CDR3 sequence: CAISDRAFYEQYF. The CDR3 DNA reads TGTGCCATCAGTGACAGGGCTTTCTACGAGCAGTACTTC.